The sequence of this T cell receptor (beta chain) was determined in a study of cytomegalovirus exposure and HLA in healthy donors. The PCR ran on 60 Vbeta and 13 Jbeta primers. Some clones are missing from TCRdb's copy, which holds only in-frame ones; the method was immunoSEQ multiplex PCR. In the table there are roughly 200,000 clones, over 60% of which are singletons. Of note for this clone: Its matching antigen is unknown.

Whole-study results and caveats: According to reports, the classifier identified cytomegalovirus status with high specificity and sensitivity. The likely origin of a cluster of highly shared sequence variants was a sequencing artifact. Later analysis reportedly placed an Asian-associated ancestry cluster below the roughly 700-donor mean in N-insertions. The presence/absence work took it that sequencing depth was about the same across donors.

V shed 5 bases and J 3 bases; nucleotides not matched to a gene: 0. Germline CDR1 and CDR2: MNHEY and SVGAGI. CDR3 length: 13 amino acids. This chain links TRBV6-5 with TRBJ2-2; the match to TRBD1 covers 7 bases. What was sequenced was PBMCs. The sequence derives from a man aged 18 to 35 in good health and CMV-seronegative. The chain's CDR3 is CASSDRDTGELFF. The DNA for the CDR3 is TGTGCCAGCAGTGACAGGGACACCGGGGAGCTGTTTTTT.